Below, 11 T cell receptor beta chains from the same sample are listed, as sequenced in a study of T cells after yellow fever vaccination (dated by TCRdb to the late 2010s). The treatment or condition label here, explained by the study, means: live attenuated yellow fever vaccine strain. The method was 5' RACE. Sequencing instrument: Illumina HiSeq 2500. TCRdb reprocessed the public reads (quality trimming at Q25 with fastp, clone calling with MiXCR) and kept in-frame beta chains. Duplicate CDR3 protein sequences are folded into a single record with the most common DNA and genes. The sample contains 600,000 to 750,000 distinct CDR3 sequences, roughly an eighth of them found a single time. The ten largest clonotypes hold approximately 15% of the sample. The sequenced sample was PBMCs, obtained on the day of the yellow fever booster vaccination. The receptors originated from a man aged 30 to 39 who received the YFV17D yellow fever vaccine.

This clonotype was seen a handful of times. The rearrangement links TRBV10-3 to TRBJ2-7; D ambiguous. The V gene's germline CDR1 is ENHRY and CDR2 SYGVKD. CDR3 length equals 16 residues. V shed 4 bases and J shed 7 bases, with 23 bases lying between them. CDR3 in DNA: TGTGCCATCAGTGGAGTCGCGGACGCCCTTTACCGGGAGCAGTACTTC. Translating gives CAISGVADALYREQYF.

V is TRBV3-1 and J is TRBJ2-1; TRBD2 matches 15 bases. The junction had 14 bases not matched to a gene; V was cut back by 2 bases and J by 9 bases. Germline values: CDR1 LGHDT, CDR2 YNNKEL (reference sequence). The CDR3 contains 19 residues. The CDR3 sequence is CASSQLGLAGGSEGGEQFF. The CDR3 DNA reads TGTGCCAGCAGCCAATTGGGACTAGCGGGAGGTTCAGAGGGTGGTGAGCAGTTCTTC.

This clonotype was counted between two and nine times. This chain connects TRBV7-9 to TRBJ1-4; a possible D gene is TRBD1 (5 bases). There are 16 residues in the CDR3. The V gene's germline CDR1 is SEHNR and CDR2 FQNEAQ (reference sequence). V was shortened by 4 bases and J by 7 bases, with 19 bases between the two germline ends. CDR3 nucleotide sequence: TGTGCCAGCAGCTCCCCACGTGGAGGGGTCGGTGAAAAACTGTTTTTT. Its translation: CASSSPRGGVGEKLFF.

The rearrangement joins TRBV6-5 to TRBJ1-2; D perhaps matches TRBD1 (6 bases). This CDR3 has 14 residues. Deletions cut 2 bases from V and 4 bases from J, with 11 bases between. Germline V gene sequence: CDR1 MNHEY, CDR2 SVGAGI. CDR3 sequence (DNA): TGTGCCAGCAGTTACCTTGGACAGAGCTATGGCTACACCTTC. It specifies CASSYLGQSYGYTF.

DNA for the CDR3: TGTGCCAGCAGCCTAATTAGTGGGATCCAGTACTTC. Translated: CASSLISGIQYF. The chain is built from TRBV7-8 and TRBJ2-7; D uncertain. This CDR3 comprises 12 residues. Germline loops: CDR1 SGHVS, CDR2 FQNEAQ. V gave up 5 bases and J gave up 10 bases, with 15 bases separating them.

This sequence joins TRBV9 and TRBJ2-1, with D unresolved. Deletions cut 3 bases from V and 7 bases from J, with 8 bases between. Germline CDR1 SGDLS, CDR2 YYNGEE. There are 12 residues in the CDR3. CDR3 loop: CASSELKNEQFF. The DNA for the CDR3 is TGTGCCAGCAGCGAGTTAAAGAATGAGCAGTTCTTC.

The chain links TRBV6-1 to TRBJ2-5; no clear D gene. CDR1 and CDR2 from the germline V gene are MNHNS and SASEGT. Trimming removed 6 bases at V and 9 bases at J, with 23 bases between. CDR3 length: 15 amino acids. The CDR3: CASSPKPSGGPAQYF. CDR3 DNA: TGTGCCAGCAGCCCTAAACCCTCGGGCGGCCCGGCCCAGTACTTC.

The CDR3 nucleotides are TGTGCCAGCAGCGTGGAAGTACTCACGACTAGCTCCTACAATGAGCAGTTCTTC. Translated: CASSVEVLTTSSYNEQFF. The chain couples TRBV9 to TRBJ2-1; the D gene is possibly TRBD2 (6 bases). The V gene lost 2 bases and the J gene lost 0 bases, with 18 bases spanning the gap. Looked up from germline, CDR1 is SGDLS and CDR2 is YYNGEE. The CDR3 spans 18 residues.

This clonotype was observed a handful of times. The V and J genes are TRBV9 and TRBJ1-6, with a weak D call TRBD1 (5 bases). V shed 2 bases and J shed 3 bases, with 15 bases lying between them. The length of the CDR3 is 17 residues. Germline V CDR1 and CDR2: SGDLS, YYNGEE. CDR3: CASSVLPDSYYNSPLHF. The CDR3 DNA sequence: TGTGCCAGCAGCGTTCTACCCGACAGTTACTATAATTCACCCCTCCACTTT.

The V gene is TRBV5-6, the J gene TRBJ1-4, with 7 bases fitting TRBD1. V dropped 4 bases and J dropped 0; count of bases not matched to a gene: 6. CDR3 length: 16 residues. Germline lookup yields CDR1 SGHDT and CDR2 YYEEEE. The CDR3 sequence: CASSNTGTATNEKLFF. CDR3 bases: TGTGCCAGCAGCAACACCGGGACAGCAACTAATGAAAAACTGTTTTTT.

This chain joins TRBV20-1 and TRBJ2-1; D unclear. The CDR3 length is 10 residues. V was trimmed by 5 bases and J by 9 bases, leaving 8 bases between them. Germline assignment: CDR1 DFQATT and CDR2 SNEGSKA (reference sequence). The CDR3 loop is CSASILEQFF. CDR3 DNA: TGCAGTGCTTCTATCCTTGAGCAGTTCTTC.